The 21 T cell receptor beta chains in this list originate from one sample, sequenced in a study of cytomegalovirus exposure and HLA in healthy donors. This PCR relied on a set of 60 Vbeta primers and 13 Jbeta primers. Here immunoSEQ multiplex PCR was the method, and the copy in TCRdb shows in-frame clones only, minus some. This table holds 100,000 to 150,000 clones, roughly 80% found once. The sequencing input was PBMCs. These receptors were taken from a woman aged 50 to 60 in good health and CMV-seronegative.

The rearrangement joins TRBV9 to TRBJ2-3; 10 bases fit TRBD2. V shed 3 bases, J shed 3 bases, and the junction held 7 bases outside the gene matches. The CDR3 covers 16 residues. Looked up from germline, CDR1 is SGDLS and CDR2 is YYNGEE. This CDR3 reads CASSALAGVSTDTQYF. The DNA of the CDR3 is TGTGCCAGCAGCGCCCTAGCGGGAGTAAGTACAGATACGCAGTATTTT. Together with reference TRBV9 and TRBJ2-3, the CDR3 gives the full variable domain: DSGVTQTPKHLITATGQRVTLRCSPRSGDLSVYWYQQSLDQGLQFLIQYYNGEERAKGNILERFSAQQFPDLHSELNLSSLELGDSALYFCASSALAGVSTDTQYFGPGTRLTVL.

In its sample, this clone was seen once. This chain uses TRBV6-1 with TRBJ2-7; 7 bases agree with TRBD2. With 2 bases clipped from V and 4 bases from J, the junction kept 5 bases outside the gene matches. Germline assignment: CDR1 MNHNS and CDR2 SASEGT. This CDR3 comprises 14 residues. The DNA for the CDR3 is TGTGCCAGCAGTGAATTAAACGGGAGGTACGAGCAGTACTTC. Its translation: CASSELNGRYEQYF.

The chain uses TRBV2 and TRBJ2-3; 8 bases are a match to TRBD2. CDR3 length equals 16 residues. Germline V lookup: CDR1 SNHLY, CDR2 FYNNEI. Trimming removed 5 bases from V and 2 bases from J; junction bases left unmatched: 9. The CDR3 coding sequence is TGTGCCAGCAGTCAACCGGGACTAGAAGCCACAGATACGCAGTATTTT. The encoded protein is CASSQPGLEATDTQYF.

This clone was detected a few times. V is TRBV11-2 and J is TRBJ2-3; 8 nucleotides match TRBD2. V shed 4 bases, J shed 4 bases, and the junction held 10 bases outside the gene matches. The CDR3 consists of 16 residues. CDR1 is SGHAT and CDR2 is FQNNGV in the germline V gene. The CDR3 DNA sequence: TGTGCCAGCAGCTCGTGGGGAGGGCGGGGGGCAGATACGCAGTATTTT. Translating gives CASSSWGGRGADTQYF.

This sequence joins TRBV10-3 and TRBJ1-3; D gene ambiguous. The CDR3 spans 15 residues. Looked up from germline, CDR1 is ENHRY and CDR2 is SYGVKD. Trimming stripped 0 bases from V and 3 bases from J, with 9 bases between. The CDR3, as DNA: TGTGCCATCAGTGAGTCGAGCGGCGGTGGAAACACCATATATTTT. Amino acids: CAISESSGGGNTIYF.

This clone was recorded a few times. The chain has TRBV10-2 and TRBJ1-5; D is unclear. CDR1 and CDR2 from the germline V gene are WSHSY and SAAADI. There are 14 residues in the CDR3. Deletions cut 4 bases from V and 4 bases from J, with 11 bases between. In DNA, the CDR3 is TGCGCCAGCAGTGCGGGAGGCCTAAATCAGCCCCAGCATTTT. Translated: CASSAGGLNQPQHF.

The J gene is TRBJ2-7, the V gene TRBV28; 7 bases match TRBD1. The CDR3 is 14 residues long. Germline-derived CDR1 and CDR2 are MDHEN and SYDVKM. Trimming at V came to 6 bases and at J to 1 base, leaving 6 bases not matched to a gene. This CDR3 reads CASRPPGQSYEQYF. DNA of the CDR3: TGTGCCAGCAGGCCTCCGGGACAGTCCTACGAGCAGTACTTC.

The V and J genes are TRBV9 and TRBJ2-7; the D is unclear. CDR1 is SGDLS, CDR2 YYNGEE, per germline. Trimming pared 0 bases from V and 2 bases from J, leaving 9 bases between. The CDR3 is made up of 14 amino acids. As DNA, the CDR3 is TGTGCCAGCAGCGTAGGACTGTCGACCTACGAGCAGTACTTC. Encoded protein: CASSVGLSTYEQYF. Variable domain in full (rest from reference TRBV9 and TRBJ2-7): DSGVTQTPKHLITATGQRVTLRCSPRSGDLSVYWYQQSLDQGLQFLIQYYNGEERAKGNILERFSAQQFPDLHSELNLSSLELGDSALYFCASSVGLSTYEQYFGPGTRLTVT.

The rearrangement joins TRBV29-1 to TRBJ2-1; tentative D call: TRBD2 (6 bases). The CDR3 length is 12 residues. The V gene's germline CDR1 is SQVTM and CDR2 ANQGSEA. Trimming took off 6 bases at V and 7 bases at J, with 13 bases between the two ends. The DNA of the CDR3 is TGCAGCGTGGGACTCCTAAGTAATGAGCAGTTCTTC. Protein: CSVGLLSNEQFF.

The chain is built from TRBV27 and TRBJ2-5, with 10 bases fitting TRBD2. The assigned J gene may be wrong: the sequence end matches TRBJ2-7 better. From germline, CDR1 is MNHEY and CDR2 SMNVEV (reference sequence). The CDR3 contains 18 residues. The CDR3 nucleotides are TGTGCCAGCAGTTTGGTACCCGCAACTAGCGGGAACTCCTACGAGCAGTACTTC. This codes for CASSLVPATSGNSYEQYF.

A few counts support this clone. This chain uses TRBV27 with TRBJ2-5; D gene ambiguous. Germline lookup yields CDR1 MNHEY and CDR2 SMNVEV (reference sequence). V was clipped by 4 bases and J by 4 bases, with 10 bases between them. The CDR3 is 13 amino acids. CDR3 DNA: TGTGCCAGCAGTTCCAACCCAGTAGAGACCCAGTACTTC. It is translated as CASSSNPVETQYF.

The chain recombines TRBV6-6 with TRBJ2-7, with a tentative D call TRBD1 (5 bases). Germline loops: CDR1 MNHNY, CDR2 SVGAGI (reference sequence). This CDR3 has 15 amino acids. V was shortened by 7 bases and J by 0 bases, with 16 bases between the two germline ends. The CDR3 sequence is CASTLPGHSSYEQYF. CDR3 bases: TGTGCCAGCACCCTCCCCGGACATAGCTCCTACGAGCAGTACTTC.

The table lists this clone with a count of one. Germline and junction disagree at one end, which may indicate a read error. The genes are TRBV10-3 and TRBJ2-5; a possible D gene is TRBD1 (5 bases). The CDR3 totals 13 residues. From germline, CDR1 is ENHRY and CDR2 SYGVKD. The CDR3 DNA reads TGTGCCATCAGTGAGTCATCAGAACAGGTCCGGGACTTC. This codes for CAISESSEQVRDF.

The rearrangement joins TRBV28 to TRBJ1-1; a weak D match, TRBD1 (5 bases). Trimming stripped 3 bases from V and 4 bases from J, with 12 bases between. There are 14 residues in the CDR3. The germline gives CDR1 MDHEN, CDR2 SYDVKM. The CDR3 sequence is CASSFRRGGTEAFF. CDR3 sequence (DNA): TGTGCCAGCAGTTTTCGACGGGGGGGCACTGAAGCTTTCTTT. The whole variable domain, filled in from reference TRBV28 and TRBJ1-1, reads DVKVTQSSRYLVKRTGEKVFLECVQDMDHENMFWYRQDPGLGLRLIYFSYDVKMKEKGDIPEGYSVSREKKERFSLILESASTNQTSMYLCASSFRRGGTEAFFGQGTRLTVV.

The table lists this clone with a count of one. V usage is TRBV7-3 and J usage is TRBJ2-1; 9 bases fit TRBD1. Losses at the gene ends were 1 base for V and 6 bases for J; bases not matched to a gene: 7. The germline V gene encodes CDR1 SGHTA and CDR2 FQGTGA. The CDR3 runs to 16 residues. CDR3 residues: CASSLNPGQGGNEQFF. CDR3 bases: TGTGCCAGCAGCTTAAATCCGGGACAGGGAGGCAATGAGCAGTTCTTC.

This rearrangement joins TRBV4-2 to TRBJ2-1; D might be TRBD2 (7 bases). Trimming removed 2 bases from V and 0 bases from J, with 14 bases in between. The CDR3 loop spans 17 amino acids. CDR1 is LGHNA and CDR2 is YNFKEQ in the germline V gene. The CDR3 DNA reads as TGTGCCAGCAGCCAAAGGGGGGGAGGAAGCTCCTACAATGAGCAGTTCTTC. Amino acids: CASSQRGGGSSYNEQFF.

The V gene is TRBV4-3, the J gene TRBJ1-1, with 10 bases identical to TRBD1. Germline CDR1 reads LGHNA; CDR2 reads YSLEER. The CDR3 has 16 residues. V gave up 2 bases and J gave up 1 base; unmatched junction bases: 4. CDR3 residues: CASSQRQGATNTEAFF. As DNA, the CDR3 is TGCGCCAGCAGCCAACGACAGGGGGCGACGAACACTGAAGCTTTCTTT.

This chain connects TRBV30 to TRBJ1-6; 8 bases are a match to TRBD1. With 5 bases clipped from V and 10 bases from J, the junction kept 7 bases outside the gene matches. The CDR3 is made up of 13 amino acids. Per the germline V gene, CDR1 is GTSNPN and CDR2 is SVGIG (reference sequence). The CDR3 nucleotides read TGTGCCTGGGGAAGACAGGGGAGATCACCCCTCCACTTT. This translates into CAWGRQGRSPLHF.

CDR3 in amino acids: CASSQVDLVPGGTGELFF. CDR3 bases: TGCGCCAGCAGCCAGGTGGACTTGGTTCCGGGGGGCACCGGGGAGCTGTTTTTT. This rearrangement joins TRBV4-1 to TRBJ2-2; TRBD2 agrees at 7 bases. The CDR3 extends over 18 amino acids. V dropped 3 bases and J dropped 4; count of bases not matched to a gene: 14. The germline V gene encodes CDR1 MGHRA and CDR2 YSYEKL.

The V and J genes are TRBV7-2 and TRBJ2-2, with D hard to call. The CDR3 spans 14 residues. Trimming removed 2 bases at V and 1 base at J, with 5 bases between. The germline CDR1 and CDR2 sequences are SGHTA and FQGNSA. CDR3 amino acids: CASSLYRNTGELFF. The CDR3 DNA reads as TGTGCCAGCAGCTTATACAGGAACACCGGGGAGCTGTTTTTT.

The V and J genes are TRBV18 and TRBJ2-4, with TRBD1 matching over 7 bases. There are 14 residues in the CDR3. Germline V lookup: CDR1 KGHSH, CDR2 LQKENI. The junction had 8 bases not matched to a gene; V was cut back by 3 bases and J by 9 bases. The CDR3 sequence is CASSPPGGRGIQYF. DNA of the CDR3: TGTGCCAGCTCACCCCCAGGGGGAAGGGGCATTCAGTACTTC.